These 10 T cell receptor beta chains were all obtained from the same sample, sequenced in a study of blood T cells in healthy people across ages. A second PCR of 7 to 11 cycles used a sample-barcoded 5' primer and a J-beta primer mix. Via MiXCR, TCRdb re-called the 5' RACE reads, giving one row per CDR3 protein. The repertoire has roughly 1,500,000 distinct CDR3 sequences, roughly 40% of them found once; the top ten carry 6.5% to 10%. Sequences were obtained from blood. The receptors here all came from a woman aged 18-35 years in good health.

CDR3 DNA sequence: TGTGCCAGCAGCCACATAGCGGGAGGGAGCACAGATACGCAGTATTTT. The encoded protein is CASSHIAGGSTDTQYF. The chain uses TRBV7-9 and TRBJ2-3; TRBD2 agrees at 11 bases. Germline V gene data show CDR1 as SEHNR and CDR2 as FQNEAQ (reference sequence). V dropped 5 bases and J dropped 0; count of bases not matched to a gene: 4. This CDR3 has 16 amino acids.

Notes on this clonotype: A junction end diverges from the germline sequence, so it may reflect a read error. The chain employs TRBV15 and TRBJ1-4, with TRBD1 as a possible D gene (6 bases). This CDR3 region has 15 residues. Per germline, CDR1 LNHNV and CDR2 YYDKDF (reference sequence). CDR3 coding DNA: TGTGTCACCAGCAGAGTTGGGGGGCTATTTGAAAAACTGTTTTTT. Amino acids: CVTSRVGGLFEKLFF. Complete variable domain (other parts from reference TRBV15 and TRBJ1-4): DAMVIQNPRYQVTQFGKPVTLSCSQTLNHNVMYWYQQKSSQAPKLLFHYYDKDFNNEADTPDNFQSRRPNTSFCFLDIRSPGLGDTAMYLCVTSRVGGLFEKLFFGSGTQLSVL.

This clonotype turned up a few times. J is TRBJ2-5 and V is TRBV20-1; D may be TRBD1 (6 bases). Germline V CDR1 and CDR2: DFQATT, SNEGSKA (reference sequence). Deletions cut 4 bases from V and 3 bases from J, with 12 bases between. The CDR3 has 13 amino acids. The CDR3 DNA is TGCAGTGCTAATCTACAGGGTGAAGAGACCCAGTACTTC. Amino acids: CSANLQGEETQYF.

This clonotype was counted a single time. V is TRBV27 and J is TRBJ1-6; 9 bases are shared with TRBD1. The V gene end was trimmed by 5 bases and the J gene end by 10 bases; junction bases not matched to a gene: 6. CDR1 and CDR2 from the germline V gene are MNHEY and SMNVEV (reference sequence). CDR3 length: 14 residues. The CDR3 region is CASSMGQGGSPLHF. The CDR3 coding sequence is TGTGCCAGCAGTATGGGACAGGGTGGATCACCCCTCCACTTT.

The gene calls are TRBV9 and TRBJ1-4; maybe TRBD1 (5 bases). Trimming removed 3 bases from V and 8 bases from J, with 8 bases in between. CDR3 length equals 12 residues. The V gene's germline CDR1 is SGDLS and CDR2 YYNGEE. Here the CDR3 DNA reads TGTGCCAGCAGCGATCGGGGGGAAAAACTGTTTTTT. It specifies CASSDRGEKLFF.

The chain employs TRBV6-1 and TRBJ2-3, with D unclear. With 6 bases removed from V and 4 bases from J, the gap between germline ends came to 11 bases. Germline CDR1 is MNHNS and CDR2 is SASEGT. The CDR3 totals 13 residues. The CDR3 bases are TGTGCCAGCAGGGAACCATCCGCAGATACGCAGTATTTT. This sequence encodes CASREPSADTQYF.

The chain links TRBV5-1 to TRBJ2-6; TRBD1 is a possible D gene (6 bases). The CDR3 runs 17 residues. From germline, CDR1 is SGHRS and CDR2 YFSETQ. V lost 4 bases and J 0 bases, leaving 14 bases between the germline ends. The CDR3: CASSPDSFLSGANVLTF. CDR3 bases: TGCGCCAGCAGCCCGGACAGTTTCCTCTCTGGGGCCAACGTCCTGACTTTC. Based on the CDR3 plus reference TRBV5-1 and TRBJ2-6, the full variable domain is KAGVTQTPRYLIKTRGQQVTLSCSPISGHRSVSWYQQTPGQGLQFLFEYFSETQRNKGNFPGRFSGRQFSNSRSEMNVSTLELGDSALYLCASSPDSFLSGANVLTFGAGSRLTVL.

The chain links TRBV4-1 to TRBJ2-7, with D possibly being TRBD1 (6 bases). The CDR3 covers 15 residues. The V end was cut by 1 base, the J end by 0 bases, with 10 bases between. Germline lookup yields CDR1 MGHRA and CDR2 YSYEKL. The CDR3 sequence is CASSQAGEHSYEQYF. The CDR3 nucleotides read TGCGCCAGCAGCCAAGCAGGGGAACACTCCTACGAGCAGTACTTC.

The chain combines TRBV5-1 with TRBJ1-4; D perhaps matches TRBD1 (6 bases). V lost 5 bases and J 3 bases, leaving 11 bases between the germline ends. Germline CDR1 is SGHRS and CDR2 is YFSETQ. The CDR3 contains 14 residues. Here the CDR3 reads CASSPEGANEKLFF. The CDR3 bases are TGCGCCAGCAGTCCGGAGGGGGCTAATGAAAAACTGTTTTTT.

This clonotype was found a few times. The chain couples TRBV2 to TRBJ2-4; the D gene is possibly TRBD2 (5 bases). Between the trimmed V and J ends, which lost 2 bases and 13 bases, there was a span of 15 bases. Per germline, CDR1 SNHLY and CDR2 FYNNEI. CDR3 length equals 13 residues. In nucleotides, the CDR3 is TGTGCCAGCAGTGAATCGGGGTCTTGGGAGCAGTACTTC. Protein product: CASSESGSWEQYF. Combining the CDR3 with reference TRBV2 and TRBJ2-4 gives the whole variable domain EPEVTQTPSHQVTQMGQEVILRCVPISNHLYFYWYRQILGQKVEFLVSFYNNEISEKSEIFDDQFSVERPDGSNFTLKIRSTKLEDSAMYFCASSESGSWEQYFGAGTRLSVL.